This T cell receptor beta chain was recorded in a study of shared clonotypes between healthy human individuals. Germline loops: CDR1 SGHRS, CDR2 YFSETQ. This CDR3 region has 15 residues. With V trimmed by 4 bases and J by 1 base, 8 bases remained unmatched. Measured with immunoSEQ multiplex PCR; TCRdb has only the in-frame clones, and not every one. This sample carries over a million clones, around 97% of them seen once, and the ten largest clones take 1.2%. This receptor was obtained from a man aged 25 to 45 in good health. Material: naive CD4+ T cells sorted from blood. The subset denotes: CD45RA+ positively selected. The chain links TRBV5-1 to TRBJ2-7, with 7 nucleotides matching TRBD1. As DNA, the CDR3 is TGCGCCAGCAGCAGATTTGGGGACAGTTCCTACGAGCAGTACTTC. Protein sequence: CASSRFGDSSYEQYF. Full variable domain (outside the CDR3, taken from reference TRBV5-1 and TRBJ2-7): KAGVTQTPRYLIKTRGQQVTLSCSPISGHRSVSWYQQTPGQGLQFLFEYFSETQRNKGNFPGRFSGRQFSNSRSEMNVSTLELGDSALYLCASSRFGDSSYEQYFGPGTRLTVT.